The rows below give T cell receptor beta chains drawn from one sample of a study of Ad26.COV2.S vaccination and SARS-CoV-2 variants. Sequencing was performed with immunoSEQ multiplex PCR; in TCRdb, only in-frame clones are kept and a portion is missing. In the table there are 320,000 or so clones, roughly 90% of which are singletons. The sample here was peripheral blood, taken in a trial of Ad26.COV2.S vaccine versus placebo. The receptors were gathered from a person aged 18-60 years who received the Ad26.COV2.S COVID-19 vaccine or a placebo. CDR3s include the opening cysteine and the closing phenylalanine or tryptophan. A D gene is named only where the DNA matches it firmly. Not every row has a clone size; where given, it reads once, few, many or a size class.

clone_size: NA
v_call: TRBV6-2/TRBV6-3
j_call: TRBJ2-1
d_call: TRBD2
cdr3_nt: TGTGCCAGCAGTTACAGGCTGGGGGAGGGCCTAAACAATGAGCAGTTCTTC
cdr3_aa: CASSYRLGEGLNNEQFF

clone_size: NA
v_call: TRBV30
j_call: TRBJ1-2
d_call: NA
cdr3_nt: TGTGCCTGGAGTGTACTTTTGGGGCCCGCGAACTATGGCTACACCTTC
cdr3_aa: CAWSVLLGPANYGYTF

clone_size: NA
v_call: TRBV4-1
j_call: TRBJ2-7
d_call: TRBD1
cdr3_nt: TGCGCCAGCAGCCAAGGAGGGACAGGGGTTGTAGAGCAGTACTTC
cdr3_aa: CASSQGGTGVVEQYF

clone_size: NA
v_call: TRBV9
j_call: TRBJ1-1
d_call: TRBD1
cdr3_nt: TGTGCCAGCAGCGTAGATGGGACAGAGGTGGGAATGAACACTGAAGCTTTCTTT
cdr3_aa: CASSVDGTEVGMNTEAFF

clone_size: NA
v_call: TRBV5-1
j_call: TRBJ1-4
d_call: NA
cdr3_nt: TGCGCCAGCAGACTACACCTCAGAGATGAAAAACTGTTTTTT
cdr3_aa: CASRLHLRDEKLFF

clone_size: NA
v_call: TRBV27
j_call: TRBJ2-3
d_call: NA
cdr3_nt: TGTGCCAGCGGGCCTGAGGGTTTCGTGACAGATACGCAGTATTTT
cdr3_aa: CASGPEGFVTDTQYF

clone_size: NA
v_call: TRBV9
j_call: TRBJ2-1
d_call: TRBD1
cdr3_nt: TGTGCCAGCAGCGTAGCGGGCAGGGGGTCCTACAATGAGCAGTTCTTC
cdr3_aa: CASSVAGRGSYNEQFF

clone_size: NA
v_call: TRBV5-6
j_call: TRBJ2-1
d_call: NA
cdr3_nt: TGTGCCAGCAGCTTGGTACCGCGAACGGGGAATGAGCAGTTCTTC
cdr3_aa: CASSLVPRTGNEQFF

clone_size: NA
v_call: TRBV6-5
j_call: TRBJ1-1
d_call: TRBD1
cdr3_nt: TGTGCCAGCAGGACCCTAGGGACAGCTGCTACTGAAGCTTTCTTT
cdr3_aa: CASRTLGTAATEAFF

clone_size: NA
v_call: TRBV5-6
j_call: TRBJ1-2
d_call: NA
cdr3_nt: TGTGCCAGTAAAACAGGGAGTAACTATGGCTACACCTTC
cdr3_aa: CASKTGSNYGYTF

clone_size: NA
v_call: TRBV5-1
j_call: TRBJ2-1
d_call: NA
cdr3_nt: TGCGCCAGCAGCTACGGTCAATCGCGGAGCACTTCGGATGAGCAGTTCTTC
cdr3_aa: CASSYGQSRSTSDEQFF

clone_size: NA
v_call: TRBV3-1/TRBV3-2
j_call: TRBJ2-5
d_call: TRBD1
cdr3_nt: TGTGCCAGCAGCCAAGACCCGGACAGGGGGCAAGAGACCCAGTACTTC
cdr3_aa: CASSQDPDRGQETQYF

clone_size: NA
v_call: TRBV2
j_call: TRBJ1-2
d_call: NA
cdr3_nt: TGTGCCAGCATCCTGGGGGAGTGGGCTACGGTGGGCTATGGCTACACCTTC
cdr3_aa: CASILGEWATVGYGYTF

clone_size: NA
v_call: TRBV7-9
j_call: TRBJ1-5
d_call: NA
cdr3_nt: TGTGCCAGCAGCTTAGATCTAGTTGGGCCCCAGCATTTT
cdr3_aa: CASSLDLVGPQHF

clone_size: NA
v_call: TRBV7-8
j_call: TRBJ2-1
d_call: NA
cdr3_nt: TGTGCCAGCAGCTTAGTACTTCGTGAGACTGTCTACAATGAGCAGTTCTTC
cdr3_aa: CASSLVLRETVYNEQFF

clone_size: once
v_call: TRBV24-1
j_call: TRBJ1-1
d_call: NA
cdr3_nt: TGTGCCACCAGTGATCCGTTGCCAACGACGAACACTGAAGCTTTCTTT
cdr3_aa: CATSDPLPTTNTEAFF

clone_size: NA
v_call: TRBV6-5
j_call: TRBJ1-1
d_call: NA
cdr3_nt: TGTGCCAGCATTCTCGCCGGATATGGAGGTGAAGCTTTCTTT
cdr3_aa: CASILAGYGGEAFF

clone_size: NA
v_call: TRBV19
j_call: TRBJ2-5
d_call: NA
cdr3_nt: TGTGCCAGTAGTAGCTCCCTGGTTATTAGGGAGACCCAGTACTTC
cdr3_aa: CASSSSLVIRETQYF

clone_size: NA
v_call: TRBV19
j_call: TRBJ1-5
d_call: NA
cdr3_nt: TGTGCCAGTAGCCCCGGGGGGCAGGGGACTCAGCCCCAGCATTTT
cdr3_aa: CASSPGGQGTQPQHF

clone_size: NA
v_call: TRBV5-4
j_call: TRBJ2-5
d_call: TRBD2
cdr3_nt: TGTGCCAGCAGCGTTGTCCAAATAGCGGGGGGAAACCAAGAGACCCAGTACTTC
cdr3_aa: CASSVVQIAGGNQETQYF

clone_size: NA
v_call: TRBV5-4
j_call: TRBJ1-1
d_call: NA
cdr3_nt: TGTGCCAGCAGCTTGGGGTCTTCGGGAGGAACTGAAGCTTTCTTT
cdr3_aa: CASSLGSSGGTEAFF

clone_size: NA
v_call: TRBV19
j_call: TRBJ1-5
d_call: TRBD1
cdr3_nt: TGTGCCAGTAGTATTCGACAGGGGGGGAATAGCAATCAGCCCCAGCATTTT
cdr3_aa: CASSIRQGGNSNQPQHF

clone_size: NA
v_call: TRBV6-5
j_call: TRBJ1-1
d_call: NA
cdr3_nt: TGTGCCAGCAGTTTGGCGCCTGGGGGCACTGAAGCTTTCTTT
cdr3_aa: CASSLAPGGTEAFF

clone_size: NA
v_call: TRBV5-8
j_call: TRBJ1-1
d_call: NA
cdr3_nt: TGTGCCAGCAGCTTAGTAGGAAATTCTGACACTGAAGCTTTCTTT
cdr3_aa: CASSLVGNSDTEAFF

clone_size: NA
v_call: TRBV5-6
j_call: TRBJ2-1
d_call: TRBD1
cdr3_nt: TGTGCCAGCAGCGCGGGACAGGGGATGTGGAATGAGCAGTTCTTC
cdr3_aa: CASSAGQGMWNEQFF

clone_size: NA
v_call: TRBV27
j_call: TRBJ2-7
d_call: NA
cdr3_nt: TGTGCCAGCAGTTTATCCGCGGGCGACAGGAGCTCCTACGAGCAGTACTTC
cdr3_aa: CASSLSAGDRSSYEQYF

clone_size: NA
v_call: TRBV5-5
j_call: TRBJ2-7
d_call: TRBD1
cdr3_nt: TGTGCCAGCAGCTTATCACAGGGGTACGAGCAGTACTTC
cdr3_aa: CASSLSQGYEQYF

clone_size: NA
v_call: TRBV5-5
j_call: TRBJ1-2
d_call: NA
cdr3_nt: TGTGCCAGCAGCCCCAACTACAGGGTTGACTATGGCTACACCTTC
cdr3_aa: CASSPNYRVDYGYTF

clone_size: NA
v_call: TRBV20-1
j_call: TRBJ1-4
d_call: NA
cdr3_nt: TGCAGTGCTAGTGTACGGTTGGATGAAAAACTGTTTTTT
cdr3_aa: CSASVRLDEKLFF

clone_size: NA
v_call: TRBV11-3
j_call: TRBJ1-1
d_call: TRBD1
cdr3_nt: TGTGCCAGCAGCTTCAGGGGGCGCGGGTACACTGAAGCTTTCTTT
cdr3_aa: CASSFRGRGYTEAFF

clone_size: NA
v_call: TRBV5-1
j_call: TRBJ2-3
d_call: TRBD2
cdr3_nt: TGCGCCAGCACCCCGGGGGGGTCAGCAGATACGCAGTATTTT
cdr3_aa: CASTPGGSADTQYF

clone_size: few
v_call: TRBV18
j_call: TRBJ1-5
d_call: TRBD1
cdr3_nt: TGTGCCAGCTCCCCTACAGGGGTGCAACAGCCCCAGCATTTT
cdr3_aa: CASSPTGVQQPQHF

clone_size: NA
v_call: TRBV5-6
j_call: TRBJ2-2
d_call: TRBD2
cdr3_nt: TGTGCCAGCAGCTTCGGACTAGCGGGAGGTGCCGGGGAGCTGTTTTTT
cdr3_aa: CASSFGLAGGAGELFF